This T cell receptor (beta chain) was recovered during a study of breast tumors, draining lymph nodes, adjacent tissues. In germline, CDR1 is WNHNN, CDR2 SYGVQD (reference sequence). V lost 0 bases, J lost 6 bases, and 14 bases lay in between. The CDR3 has 15 amino acids. Whole-study results and caveats: That most tumor T cells come from lymph nodes remained unproven. Compared with lymph nodes, tumors were less diverse; compared with nontumor tissue, more.

TCRdb reprocessed the multiplex PCR reads via MiXCR and lists one record per CDR3 protein. The data show tens of thousands of distinct CDR3 sequences, with around 29% seen just once and roughly 7.3% held by the top ten. This clonotype was seen more than once but under ten times. Its antigen is unidentified. The lymph nodes were axillary draining lymph nodes from breast cancer patients. J is TRBJ1-1 and V is TRBV10-1; D is possibly TRBD1 (6 bases). This receptor was identified in a female donor with breast cancer. Some clones in this sample may be carry-over from other donors' samples. The sequenced sample consisted of axillary lymph node tissue. The CDR3 region is CASSESAGVSAEAFF. The CDR3 DNA follows: TGCGCCAGCAGTGAGTCGGCAGGGGTAAGTGCTGAAGCTTTCTTT.